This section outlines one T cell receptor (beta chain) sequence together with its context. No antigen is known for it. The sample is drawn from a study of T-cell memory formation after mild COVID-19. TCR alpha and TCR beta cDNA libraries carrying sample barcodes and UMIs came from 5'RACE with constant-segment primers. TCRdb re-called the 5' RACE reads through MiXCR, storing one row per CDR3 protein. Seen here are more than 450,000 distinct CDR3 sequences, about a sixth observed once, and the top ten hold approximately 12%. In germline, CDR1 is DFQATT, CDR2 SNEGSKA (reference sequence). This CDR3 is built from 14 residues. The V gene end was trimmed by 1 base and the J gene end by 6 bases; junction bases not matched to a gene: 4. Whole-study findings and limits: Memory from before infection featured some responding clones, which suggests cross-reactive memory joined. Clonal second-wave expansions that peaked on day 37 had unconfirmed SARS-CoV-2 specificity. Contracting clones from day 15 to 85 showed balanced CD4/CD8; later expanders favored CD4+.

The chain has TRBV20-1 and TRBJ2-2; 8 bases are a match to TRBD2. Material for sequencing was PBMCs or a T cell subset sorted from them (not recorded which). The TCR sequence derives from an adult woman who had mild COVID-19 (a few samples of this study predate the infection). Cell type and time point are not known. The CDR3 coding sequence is TGCAGTGCTAGAGGGCCGGGACTAGCCGGGGAGCTGTTTTTT. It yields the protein CSARGPGLAGELFF.